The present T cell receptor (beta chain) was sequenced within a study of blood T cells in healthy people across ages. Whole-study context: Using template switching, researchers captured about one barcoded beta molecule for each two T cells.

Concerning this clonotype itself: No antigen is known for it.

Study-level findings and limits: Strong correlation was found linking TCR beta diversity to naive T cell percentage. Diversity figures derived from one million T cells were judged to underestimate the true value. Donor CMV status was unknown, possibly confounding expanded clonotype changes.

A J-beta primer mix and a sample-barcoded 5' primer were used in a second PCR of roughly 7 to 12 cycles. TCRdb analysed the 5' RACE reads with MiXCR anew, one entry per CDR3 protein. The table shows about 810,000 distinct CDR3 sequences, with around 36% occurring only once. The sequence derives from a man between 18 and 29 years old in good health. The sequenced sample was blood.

In DNA, the CDR3 is TGTGCTAGTGGTTTGGTTCCCCATGAGGGGGCCAACGTCCTGACTTTC. Its translation is CASGLVPHEGANVLTF. The rearrangement links TRBV12-5 to TRBJ2-6; D is unresolved. This CDR3 comprises 16 residues. Germline V gene sequence: CDR1 LGHNT, CDR2 FRNRAP. Trimming cost V 0 bases and J 4 bases, with 10 bases left between them.